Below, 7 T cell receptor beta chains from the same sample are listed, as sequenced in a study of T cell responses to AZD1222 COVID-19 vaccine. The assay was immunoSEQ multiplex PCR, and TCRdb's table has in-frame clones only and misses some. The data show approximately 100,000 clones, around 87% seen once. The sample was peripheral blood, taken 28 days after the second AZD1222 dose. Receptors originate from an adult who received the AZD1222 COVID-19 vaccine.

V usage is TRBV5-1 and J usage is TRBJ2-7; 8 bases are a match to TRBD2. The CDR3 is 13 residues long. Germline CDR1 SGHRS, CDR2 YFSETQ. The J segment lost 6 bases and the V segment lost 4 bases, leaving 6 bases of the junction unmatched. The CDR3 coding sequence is TGCGCCAGCAGCCCACCCGCGGGGGGCGAGCAGTACTTC. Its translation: CASSPPAGGEQYF.

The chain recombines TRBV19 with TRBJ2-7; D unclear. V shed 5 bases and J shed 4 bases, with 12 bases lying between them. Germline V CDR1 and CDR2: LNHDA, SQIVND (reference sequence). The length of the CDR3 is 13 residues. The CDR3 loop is CASSVSGSYEQYF. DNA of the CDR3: TGTGCCAGTAGTGTGTCAGGATCATACGAGCAGTACTTC. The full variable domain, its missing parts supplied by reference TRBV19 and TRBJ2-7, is DGGITQSPKYLFRKEGQNVTLSCEQNLNHDAMYWYRQDPGQGLRLIYYSQIVNDFQKGDIAEGYSVSREKKESFPLTVTSAQKNPTAFYLCASSVSGSYEQYFGPGTRLTVT.

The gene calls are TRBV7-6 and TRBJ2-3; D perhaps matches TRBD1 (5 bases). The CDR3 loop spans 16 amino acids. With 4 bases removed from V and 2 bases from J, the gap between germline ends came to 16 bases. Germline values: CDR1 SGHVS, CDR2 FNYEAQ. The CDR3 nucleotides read TGTGCCAGCAGCTATAACAGGTTAAGGGACACAGATACGCAGTATTTT. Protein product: CASSYNRLRDTDTQYF.

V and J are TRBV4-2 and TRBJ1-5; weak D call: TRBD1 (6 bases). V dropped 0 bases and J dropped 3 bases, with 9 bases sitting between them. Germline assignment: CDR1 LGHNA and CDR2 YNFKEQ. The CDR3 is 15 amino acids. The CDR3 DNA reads TGTGCCAGCAGCCAAGACGGACAGCACAATCAGCCCCAGCATTTT. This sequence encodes CASSQDGQHNQPQHF.

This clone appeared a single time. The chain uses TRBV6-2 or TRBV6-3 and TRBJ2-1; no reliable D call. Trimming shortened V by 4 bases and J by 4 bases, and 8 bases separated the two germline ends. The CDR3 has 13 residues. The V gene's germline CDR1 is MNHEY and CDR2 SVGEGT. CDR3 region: CASSSTSYNEQFF. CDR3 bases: TGTGCCAGCAGTTCTACCAGTTACAATGAGCAGTTCTTC.

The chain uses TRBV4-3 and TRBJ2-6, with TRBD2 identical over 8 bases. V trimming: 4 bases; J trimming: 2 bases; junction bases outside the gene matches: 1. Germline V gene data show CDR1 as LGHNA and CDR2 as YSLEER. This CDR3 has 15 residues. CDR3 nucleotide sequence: TGCGCCAGCAGCCCGGGGGGGGCTGGGGCCAACGTCCTGACTTTC. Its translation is CASSPGGAGANVLTF.

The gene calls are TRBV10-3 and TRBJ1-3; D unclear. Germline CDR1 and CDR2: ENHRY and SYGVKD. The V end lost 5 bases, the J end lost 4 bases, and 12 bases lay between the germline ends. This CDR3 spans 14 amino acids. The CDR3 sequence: CAISIETGGNTIYF. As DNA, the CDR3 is TGTGCCATCAGTATTGAAACGGGGGGAAACACCATATATTTT.